These 10 T cell receptor beta chains originate from one sample sequenced in a study of CD8 T cells in Susac syndrome. An amount of RNA that ranged from about 0.45 to 1 ug was reverse transcribed with random hexamers. One entry per CDR3 protein results from TCRdb running MiXCR on the immunoSEQ multiplex PCR reads. The sample lists some 200,000 distinct CDR3 sequences, 80% to 95% occurring once. The specimen sequenced was CD8+ T cells from PBMCs. The receptor set was obtained from a human donor with multiple sclerosis.

CDR3 region: CASSQDPGVLGYTF. In DNA, the CDR3 is TGCGCCAGCAGCCAAGATCCAGGGGTTCTTGGCTACACCTTC. The chain is built from TRBV4-1 and TRBJ1-2, with a weak D call TRBD1 (6 bases). The V and J ends lost 0 bases and 7 bases respectively, with 12 bases between them. Looked up from germline, CDR1 is MGHRA and CDR2 is YSYEKL. CDR3 length: 14 amino acids.

This chain connects TRBV6-2 or TRBV6-3 to TRBJ2-1; D is unresolved. This CDR3 spans 14 amino acids. CDR1 is MNHEY, CDR2 SVGEGT, per germline. Trimming took off 2 bases at V and 0 bases at J, with 5 bases between the two ends. The CDR3 protein is CASSYVVSYNEQFF. CDR3 DNA: TGTGCCAGCAGTTACGTTGTCTCCTACAATGAGCAGTTCTTC.

The DNA of the CDR3 is TGTGCCAGCAGTTGGCTCAAGGGGGATACGCAGTATTTT. Its translation: CASSWLKGDTQYF. V gene TRBV6-5 combines with J gene TRBJ2-3, with a weak D call TRBD1 (5 bases). This CDR3 has 13 residues. The V and J ends lost 4 bases and 6 bases respectively, with 11 bases between them. CDR1 is MNHEY and CDR2 is SVGAGI in the germline V gene.

This clonotype was recorded only once. This chain links TRBV12-3 or TRBV12-4 with TRBJ2-5; weak D call: TRBD1 (6 bases). Trimming stripped 5 bases from V and 4 bases from J, with 14 bases between. The CDR3 sequence is 14 residues long. The CDR3 nucleotides read TGTGCCAGCAGTCCGACAGGCAGCCTAGAGACCCAGTACTTC. Translated: CASSPTGSLETQYF.

The chain carries TRBV20-1 and TRBJ2-2; no reliable D call. This CDR3 has 12 residues. Germline CDR1 and CDR2: DFQATT and SNEGSKA (reference sequence). Trimming left V 3 bases short and J 2 bases short, with 4 bases between. CDR3 in amino acids: CSARENTGELFF. In DNA form, the CDR3 reads TGCAGTGCTAGGGAAAACACCGGGGAGCTGTTTTTT.

The J gene is TRBJ2-1, the V gene TRBV12-3 or TRBV12-4; 8 nucleotides match TRBD2. The CDR3 totals 14 residues. Trimming removed 10 bases from V and 1 base from J; junction bases left unmatched: 6. The DNA for the CDR3 is TGTGCCACCTCCGGGGGGGATTCCTACAATGAGCAGTTCTTC. Amino acid sequence: CATSGGDSYNEQFF.

The gene calls are TRBV18 and TRBJ1-4; no firm D call. Germline V gene lookup returns CDR1 KGHSH and CDR2 LQKENI. The CDR3 is 15 residues long. V was clipped by 3 bases and J by 0 bases, with 8 bases between them. CDR3 amino acids: CASSPEGATNEKLFF. The CDR3 bases are TGTGCCAGCTCACCCGAGGGCGCAACTAATGAAAAACTGTTTTTT. Filled out from reference TRBV18 and TRBJ1-4, the complete variable domain reads NAGVMQNPRHLVRRRGQEARLRCSPMKGHSHVYWYRQLPEEGLKFMVYLQKENIIDESGMPKERFSAEFPKEGPSILRIQQVVRGDSAAYFCASSPEGATNEKLFFGSGTQLSVL.

The genes are TRBV13 and TRBJ1-1; D is undetermined. Deletions cut 4 bases from V and 0 bases from J, with 12 bases between. There are 15 residues in the CDR3. Looked up from germline, CDR1 is PRHDT and CDR2 is FYEKMQ (reference sequence). CDR3 coding DNA: TGTGCCAGCAGCTCCCCCCGGGAGGTGAACACTGAAGCTTTCTTT. It translates to CASSSPREVNTEAFF.

The chain combines TRBV5-4 with TRBJ2-7; TRBD2 agrees at 8 bases. CDR1 and CDR2 from the germline V gene are SGHNT and YYREEE (reference sequence). The length of the CDR3 is 15 residues. J gave up 1 base and V 4 bases, and 7 bases lay outside the gene matches. Here the CDR3 reads CASSRRTSSSYEQYF. Here the CDR3 DNA reads TGTGCCAGCAGCCGGAGGACTAGCTCTTCCTACGAGCAGTACTTC.

V usage is TRBV27 and J usage is TRBJ1-1; possible D gene TRBD1, 6 bases. This CDR3 contains 15 residues. The germline gives CDR1 MNHEY, CDR2 SMNVEV (reference sequence). Trimming cost V 5 bases and J 4 bases, with 17 bases left between them. CDR3 loop: CASSPPTGSGTEAFF. CDR3 nucleotides: TGTGCCAGCAGTCCCCCGACAGGCTCCGGCACTGAAGCTTTCTTT.